A selection of T cell receptor beta chains follows, all from one sample in a study of identical twins. Each CDR3 protein is one row after TCRdb ran MiXCR on the 5' RACE reads. Of roughly 350,000 distinct CDR3 sequences listed, 10% to 15% are singletons. These data are also associated with another study on yellow fever vaccine responses in identical twins.

Sequenced material: CD8+ T cells sorted from blood. All receptors come from a woman under 30 in good health. Each CDR3 is given with its conserved first and last residue. D genes are given only for firm matches. Only some rows state a clone size, as once, few, many or a class for expanded clones.

len: 14
abundance: few
j_gene: TRBJ1-4
v_gene: TRBV20-1
d_gene: .
CDR3nt: TGCAGTGCTAGAGATTGGGGTACTAATGAAAAACTGTTTTTT
CDR3aa: CSARDWGTNEKLFF

len: 15
abundance: few
j_gene: TRBJ1-2
v_gene: TRBV27
d_gene: .
CDR3nt: TGTGCCAGCAGTTTATCCACGACAGCTAGCTATGGCTACACCTTC
CDR3aa: CASSLSTTASYGYTF

len: 14
abundance: few
j_gene: TRBJ2-2
v_gene: TRBV24-1
d_gene: .
CDR3nt: TGTGCCACCAGTGATTTGTCGGGGACCGGGGAGCTGTTTTTT
CDR3aa: CATSDLSGTGELFF

len: 11
abundance: many
j_gene: TRBJ2-7
v_gene: TRBV10-2
d_gene: .
CDR3nt: TGCGCCAGCAGTGAGTCCAACGAGCAGTACTTC
CDR3aa: CASSESNEQYF

len: 15
abundance: .
j_gene: TRBJ2-5
v_gene: TRBV28
d_gene: TRBD1
CDR3nt: TGTGCCAGCAGACCCGAGGGACAGAAGCAAGAGACCCAGTACTTC
CDR3aa: CASRPEGQKQETQYF

len: 19
abundance: many
j_gene: TRBJ2-1
v_gene: TRBV10-3
d_gene: TRBD2
CDR3nt: TGTGCCATCAGTGGCCTCACTAGCGGGAGCCGAAGGAGTTACAATGAGCAGTTCTTC
CDR3aa: CAISGLTSGSRRSYNEQFF

len: 16
abundance: many
j_gene: TRBJ2-1
v_gene: TRBV7-9
d_gene: .
CDR3nt: TGTGCCAGCAGCTTAGGAGGATTTAGCTCCTACAATGAGCAGTTCTTC
CDR3aa: CASSLGGFSSYNEQFF

len: 14
abundance: .
j_gene: TRBJ2-1
v_gene: TRBV6-1
d_gene: .
CDR3nt: TGTGCCAGCAGCCTGGACAGACGCTACAATGAGCAGTTCTTC
CDR3aa: CASSLDRRYNEQFF

len: 15
abundance: .
j_gene: TRBJ2-2
v_gene: TRBV6-1
d_gene: .
CDR3nt: TGTGCCAGCAGAACCAGAAACTCGAACACCGGGGAGCTGTTTTTT
CDR3aa: CASRTRNSNTGELFF

len: 18
abundance: few
j_gene: TRBJ2-5
v_gene: TRBV20-1
d_gene: TRBD2
CDR3nt: TGCAGTGCTAGAGACCCACTAGCGGGAGGGCGGGAAATGGAGACCCAGTACTTC
CDR3aa: CSARDPLAGGREMETQYF

len: 13
abundance: few
j_gene: TRBJ1-1
v_gene: TRBV15
d_gene: TRBD1
CDR3nt: TGTGCCACCGCCGGGACAGGGAACACTGAAGCTTTCTTT
CDR3aa: CATAGTGNTEAFF

len: 12
abundance: many
j_gene: TRBJ2-3
v_gene: TRBV6-6
d_gene: .
CDR3nt: TGTGCCAGCAGTTATAACACAGATACGCAGTATTTT
CDR3aa: CASSYNTDTQYF

len: 17
abundance: many
j_gene: TRBJ2-7
v_gene: TRBV4-1
d_gene: TRBD2
CDR3nt: TGCGCCAGCAGCCAAGACGCCTACTTAAGCGGGAGTGCCGAGCAGTACTTC
CDR3aa: CASSQDAYLSGSAEQYF

len: 14
abundance: .
j_gene: TRBJ2-1
v_gene: TRBV2
d_gene: .
CDR3nt: TGTGCCAGCCCCCCGGATTATGGGAACAATGAGCAGTTCTTC
CDR3aa: CASPPDYGNNEQFF

len: 14
abundance: few
j_gene: TRBJ2-7
v_gene: TRBV7-9
d_gene: .
CDR3nt: TGTGCCAGCCAAGACGGAGGGGGATCATACGAGCAGTACTTC
CDR3aa: CASQDGGGSYEQYF

len: 15
abundance: .
j_gene: TRBJ2-2
v_gene: TRBV7-9
d_gene: .
CDR3nt: TGTGCCAGCAGCCCAAAGGACAGCTACACCGGGGAGCTGTTTTTT
CDR3aa: CASSPKDSYTGELFF

len: 16
abundance: few
j_gene: TRBJ2-2
v_gene: TRBV20-1
d_gene: .
CDR3nt: TGCAGTGCTAGCACGGAGATCCTTGGGGGCACCGGGGAGCTGTTTTTT
CDR3aa: CSASTEILGGTGELFF

len: 13
abundance: .
j_gene: TRBJ2-1
v_gene: TRBV28
d_gene: .
CDR3nt: TGTGCCAGCAGTGCAGGAAGCCCCCATGAGCAGTTCTTC
CDR3aa: CASSAGSPHEQFF

len: 14
abundance: .
j_gene: TRBJ2-1
v_gene: TRBV27
d_gene: TRBD1
CDR3nt: TGTGCCAGTCACGGACAGGGGGCAGGGAATGAGCAGTTCTTC
CDR3aa: CASHGQGAGNEQFF

len: 14
abundance: .
j_gene: TRBJ2-7
v_gene: TRBV7-9
d_gene: .
CDR3nt: TGTGCCAGCATCCCACCCGGGGCTTCCTACGAGCAGTACTTC
CDR3aa: CASIPPGASYEQYF

len: 13
abundance: .
j_gene: TRBJ1-2
v_gene: TRBV29-1
d_gene: .
CDR3nt: TGCAGCGCCCAGAGGGACGGAGACTATGGCTACACCTTC
CDR3aa: CSAQRDGDYGYTF

len: 14
abundance: few
j_gene: TRBJ2-7
v_gene: TRBV5-1
d_gene: TRBD2
CDR3nt: TGCGCCAGCAGCCCGCGCGGGGGAGACTACGAGCAGTACTTC
CDR3aa: CASSPRGGDYEQYF

len: 12
abundance: many
j_gene: TRBJ2-1
v_gene: TRBV29-1
d_gene: .
CDR3nt: TGCAGCGTGCCCTCCGGGGCTGATGAGCAGTTCTTC
CDR3aa: CSVPSGADEQFF

len: 18
abundance: .
j_gene: TRBJ2-5
v_gene: TRBV7-6
d_gene: TRBD2
CDR3nt: TGTGCCAGCAGCTTGTCGATCGGGACTAGCGGAGGAGGGGAGACCCAGTACTTC
CDR3aa: CASSLSIGTSGGGETQYF

len: 14
abundance: .
j_gene: TRBJ2-7
v_gene: TRBV29-1
d_gene: .
CDR3nt: TGCAGCGTTGCCCCGGACCCCAACCCCTACGAGCAGTACTTC
CDR3aa: CSVAPDPNPYEQYF

len: 14
abundance: few
j_gene: TRBJ1-2
v_gene: TRBV12-3/TRBV12-4
d_gene: .
CDR3nt: TGTGCCAGCAGTTTTGGGGGCCCGGGGTATGGCTACACCTTC
CDR3aa: CASSFGGPGYGYTF

len: 16
abundance: many
j_gene: TRBJ2-3
v_gene: TRBV12-3/TRBV12-4
d_gene: TRBD1
CDR3nt: TGTGCCAGCAGAGGGGCCGGGACAGAGGGCACAGATACGCAGTATTTT
CDR3aa: CASRGAGTEGTDTQYF

len: 19
abundance: few
j_gene: TRBJ2-7
v_gene: TRBV7-6
d_gene: .
CDR3nt: TGTGCCAGCAGCTTACGTGCCGGGGCGCGGGCCGGGAACCCCTACGAGCAGTACTTC
CDR3aa: CASSLRAGARAGNPYEQYF

len: 17
abundance: many
j_gene: TRBJ2-3
v_gene: TRBV4-1
d_gene: TRBD2
CDR3nt: TGCGCCAGCAGCCAGGGCACCGGGACTAGCGGGACAGATACGCAGTATTTT
CDR3aa: CASSQGTGTSGTDTQYF

len: 13
abundance: .
j_gene: TRBJ2-5
v_gene: TRBV6-2/TRBV6-3
d_gene: TRBD1
CDR3nt: TGTGCCAGCGAGGGGGCTGACGAGGGCACCCAGTACTTC
CDR3aa: CASEGADEGTQYF

len: 12
abundance: few
j_gene: TRBJ1-1
v_gene: TRBV13
d_gene: .
CDR3nt: TGTGCCAGCAGCTCACAGAACACTGAAGCTTTCTTT
CDR3aa: CASSSQNTEAFF

len: 15
abundance: few
j_gene: TRBJ2-5
v_gene: TRBV2
d_gene: TRBD2
CDR3nt: TGTGCCAGCAGTGAAACTAGCGGGTGGGAAGAGACCCAGTACTTC
CDR3aa: CASSETSGWEETQYF

len: 13
abundance: few
j_gene: TRBJ2-1
v_gene: TRBV2
d_gene: TRBD2
CDR3nt: TGTGCCAGCATCGGGAGGGCCCCCAATGAGCAGTTCTTC
CDR3aa: CASIGRAPNEQFF

len: 16
abundance: .
j_gene: TRBJ2-5
v_gene: TRBV28
d_gene: TRBD2
CDR3nt: TGTGCCAGCAGCTCACTCCCGGCGGGAGGAGGGGAGACCCAGTACTTC
CDR3aa: CASSSLPAGGGETQYF

len: 16
abundance: few
j_gene: TRBJ1-2
v_gene: TRBV27
d_gene: TRBD1
CDR3nt: TGTGCCAGCAGTCCGCACGGCGACAGGGCTAACTATGGCTACACCTTC
CDR3aa: CASSPHGDRANYGYTF

len: 16
abundance: .
j_gene: TRBJ1-3
v_gene: TRBV25-1
d_gene: .
CDR3nt: TGTGCCAGCAGTGAATATTACAGTATCTCTGGAAACACCATATATTTT
CDR3aa: CASSEYYSISGNTIYF

len: 17
abundance: .
j_gene: TRBJ2-2
v_gene: TRBV15
d_gene: TRBD2
CDR3nt: TGTGCCACCAGCAGTTGGCTAGCGGGTGAAGTAACCGGGGAGCTGTTTTTT
CDR3aa: CATSSWLAGEVTGELFF

len: 16
abundance: few
j_gene: TRBJ2-1
v_gene: TRBV7-9
d_gene: TRBD2
CDR3nt: TGTGCCAGCAGCGGAATTGTAGCGGGAGTAGGCAATGAGCAGTTCTTC
CDR3aa: CASSGIVAGVGNEQFF

len: 15
abundance: many
j_gene: TRBJ2-1
v_gene: TRBV10-3
d_gene: .
CDR3nt: TGTGCCATCAGCCCCCCCGGTGGTGGGGGAAATGAGCAGTTCTTC
CDR3aa: CAISPPGGGGNEQFF

len: 12
abundance: few
j_gene: TRBJ2-3
v_gene: TRBV5-8
d_gene: .
CDR3nt: TGTGCCAGCAGCCCACCTTGGGATACGCAGTATTTT
CDR3aa: CASSPPWDTQYF

len: 14
abundance: many
j_gene: TRBJ2-5
v_gene: TRBV29-1
d_gene: .
CDR3nt: TGCAGCGTTGAAGAAACGACGGCCCGGGTGGCCCAGTACTTC
CDR3aa: CSVEETTARVAQYF

len: 13
abundance: few
j_gene: TRBJ1-6
v_gene: TRBV6-1
d_gene: .
CDR3nt: TGTGCCAGCAGCCCCGGAGGGAATTCACCCCTCCACTTT
CDR3aa: CASSPGGNSPLHF